A selection of T cell receptor beta chains follows, all from one sample in a study of OX40 agonist ivuxolimab in advanced cancers. The repertoire was sequenced with immunoSEQ multiplex PCR; TCRdb's copy has only in-frame clones and lacks some. The table records 40,000 to 60,000 clones, about 86% of them present only once. The sequences come from CD4+ or CD8+ T cells sorted from blood, collected in a trial of the OX40 agonist ivuxolimab. These receptors came from an adult with an advanced solid tumor such as melanoma, head and neck, liver or kidney cancer. The CDR3 runs from the conserved cysteine through the conserved F or W. A D gene is named only where the DNA matches it firmly. Size is omitted from some rows. Given values are once, few, many or a class for expanded clones.

clone size | D gene | J gene | CDR3 length | V gene | CDR3 DNA | CDR3 protein
- | - | TRBJ2-5 | 13 | TRBV5-6 | TGTGCCAGCAGCTTAACTTTCCAAGAGACCCAGTACTTC | CASSLTFQETQYF
- | TRBD2 | TRBJ2-1 | 15 | TRBV5-1 | TGCGCCAGCAGCCCTGAGGGACTAGTATACAATGAGCAGTTCTTC | CASSPEGLVYNEQFF
- | - | TRBJ2-7 | 16 | TRBV5-1 | TGCGCCAGCAGCTTCGGATCGGGTGATCAAGTCTACGAGCAGTACTTC | CASSFGSGDQVYEQYF
- | - | TRBJ1-4 | 14 | TRBV27 | TGTGCCGTAAACCGAAGGCCGCCTTCGGAAAAACTGTTTTTT | CAVNRRPPSEKLFF
- | TRBD1 | TRBJ2-7 | 16 | TRBV5-4 | TGTGCCAGCAGCCTCGACCCCCGGGGACAGATCTACGAGCAGTACTTC | CASSLDPRGQIYEQYF
- | TRBD1 | TRBJ2-1 | 16 | TRBV5-1 | TGCGCCAGCAGCTCCCCCCGGGGGACAGGGGCCAATGAGCAGTTCTTC | CASSSPRGTGANEQFF
- | - | TRBJ1-4 | 15 | TRBV10-3 | TGTGCCATCAGTGAGTCCGGCGGAAATAATGAAAAACTGTTTTTT | CAISESGGNNEKLFF
- | - | TRBJ2-7 | 16 | TRBV19 | TGTGCCAGTAGTATACGGCGGGACGGGACCTCCTACGAGCAGTACTTC | CASSIRRDGTSYEQYF
- | - | TRBJ2-1 | 13 | TRBV5-6 | TGTGCCAGCAGCTTAGCGGGCTTAAATGAGCAGTTCTTC | CASSLAGLNEQFF
- | TRBD2 | TRBJ2-3 | 18 | TRBV7-9 | TGTGCCAGCAGCTCAGAGCCGAGGCTAGCGGGATCCTCCAATACGCAGTATTTT | CASSSEPRLAGSSNTQYF
- | TRBD2 | TRBJ2-1 | 19 | TRBV18 | TGTGCCAGCTCACCACCCCGAGCTAGCGGGAGAGGGTCCTACAATGAGCAGTTCTTC | CASSPPRASGRGSYNEQFF
- | TRBD2 | TRBJ2-3 | 13 | TRBV29-1 | TGCAGCGTTGAGAGCGGGAGTTTAGATACGCAGTATTTT | CSVESGSLDTQYF
- | TRBD1 | TRBJ2-7 | 15 | TRBV19 | TGTGCCAGTAGTGTTGACAGGGCCGACGGATACGAGCAGTACTTC | CASSVDRADGYEQYF
few | - | TRBJ1-1 | 14 | TRBV14 | TGTGCCAGCAGCCGGTCCTTCTTCGGCACTGAAGCTTTCTTT | CASSRSFFGTEAFF
- | - | TRBJ1-3 | 15 | TRBV18 | TGTGCCAGCTCACCACGACAGAACTCTGGAAACACCATATATTTT | CASSPRQNSGNTIYF
- | TRBD1 | TRBJ1-6 | 14 | TRBV6-5 | TGTGCCAGCAGTTCCGGGACAGATAATTCACCCCTCCACTTT | CASSSGTDNSPLHF
- | TRBD1 | TRBJ1-6 | 15 | TRBV6-1 | TGTGCCAGCAGTGAAGTCGGAGGGGGCGCTTCACCCCTCCACTTT | CASSEVGGGASPLHF
- | - | TRBJ2-5 | 15 | TRBV7-7 | TGTGCTAGCAGCCCCCTCGAGGGCTTTGGAGAGACCCAGTACTTC | CASSPLEGFGETQYF
- | - | TRBJ2-1 | 13 | TRBV7-9 | TGTGCCAGCATCAGAAATTCCTACAATGAGCAGTTCTTC | CASIRNSYNEQFF
- | - | TRBJ2-5 | 15 | TRBV5-1 | TGCGCCAGCAGCTTAACGGGGGGCCTGGGAGAGACCCAGTACTTC | CASSLTGGLGETQYF
- | TRBD1 | TRBJ2-7 | 14 | TRBV19 | TGTGCCAGTAGTAAAGGACAGGGGGTCTACGAGCAGTACTTC | CASSKGQGVYEQYF
- | - | TRBJ2-1 | 14 | TRBV28 | TGTGCCAGCAGTCCTACCAATGGAGGCAATGAGCAGTTCTTC | CASSPTNGGNEQFF
- | TRBD1 | TRBJ1-4 | 14 | TRBV19 | TGTGCCAGTTGTGACAGGGGGCGCGATGAAAAACTGTTTTTT | CASCDRGRDEKLFF
- | - | TRBJ2-3 | 12 | TRBV23-1 | TGCGCCAGCAATGACAGCACAGATACGCAGTATTTT | CASNDSTDTQYF
- | - | TRBJ2-1 | 15 | TRBV9 | TGTGCCAGCAGCGTAGGTGGTAAGAGGGTTAATGAGCAGTTCTTC | CASSVGGKRVNEQFF
- | - | TRBJ1-2 | 14 | TRBV7-2 | TGTGCCAGCAGCTTAGCGGAACCGGACTATGGCTACACCTTC | CASSLAEPDYGYTF
- | - | TRBJ1-1 | 16 | TRBV7-2 | TGTGCCAGCAGCTTAGTGACTGGGTCAGGGAACACTGAAGCTTTCTTT | CASSLVTGSGNTEAFF
- | TRBD1 | TRBJ1-1 | 12 | TRBV19 | TGTGCCAGTAGATTACAGGGGGCTGAAGCTTTCTTT | CASRLQGAEAFF
- | - | TRBJ2-1 | 12 | TRBV29-1 | TGCAGCGTTGAATCTGGCTACAATGAGCAGTTCTTC | CSVESGYNEQFF
- | - | TRBJ2-1 | 14 | TRBV7-9 | TGTGCCAGCAGCTTAGTCGGCTACCAGAATGAGCAGTTCTTC | CASSLVGYQNEQFF
- | TRBD2 | TRBJ2-7 | 14 | TRBV9 | TGTGCCAGCAGCCCCCGGACTAGTAACTACGAGCAGTACTTC | CASSPRTSNYEQYF
- | TRBD2 | TRBJ2-2 | 15 | TRBV4-1 | TGCGCCAGCAGGAAGAAGGGAGGGGACACCGGGGAGCTGTTTTTT | CASRKKGGDTGELFF
- | TRBD1 | TRBJ1-6 | 13 | TRBV19 | TGTGCCAGCGCCGGGACAGCTCGTTCACCCCTCCACTTT | CASAGTARSPLHF
- | TRBD1 | TRBJ2-5 | 15 | TRBV6-6 | TGTGCCAGCAGCCTTACAGGGGGAAAACGCGAGACCCAGTACTTC | CASSLTGGKRETQYF
- | - | TRBJ2-7 | 14 | TRBV2 | TGTGCCAGCAGTGAACAGGCCTCCTCCTACGAGCAGTACTTC | CASSEQASSYEQYF
- | TRBD2 | TRBJ2-3 | 17 | TRBV9 | TGTGCCAGCAGCGTAGACTCGGGGGAGGGCACCGCAGATACGCAGTATTTT | CASSVDSGEGTADTQYF
once | - | TRBJ2-3 | 12 | TRBV7-2 | TGTGCCAGCAGCTTACCCCCAGATACGCAGTATTTT | CASSLPPDTQYF
- | TRBD1 | TRBJ1-6 | 17 | TRBV27 | TGTGCCAGCAGTTCCGCCCGGGACAGCTCCTCGGCTTCACCCCTCCACTTT | CASSSARDSSSASPLHF
- | TRBD1 | TRBJ1-2 | 15 | TRBV30 | TGTGCCTGGAGCCCCCCCGACAGGGGATTCTATGGCTACACCTTC | CAWSPPDRGFYGYTF
- | - | TRBJ1-1 | 16 | TRBV28 | TGTGCCAGCAGTTTATTAGGGAGTACAGGGAACACTGAAGCTTTCTTT | CASSLLGSTGNTEAFF
- | - | TRBJ2-1 | 16 | TRBV9 | TGTGCCAGCAGCGTAGACCAGGGGAGCTCCTACAATGAGCAGTTCTTC | CASSVDQGSSYNEQFF
once | TRBD1 | TRBJ2-2 | 12 | TRBV29-1 | TGCAGCGCGACCTTCGACAGGGTGAAGCTGTTTTTT | CSATFDRVKLFF
- | - | TRBJ1-5 | 13 | TRBV15 | TGTGCCACCAGCGGACGGGACAATCAGCCCCAGCATTTT | CATSGRDNQPQHF
- | - | TRBJ1-2 | 14 | TRBV6-5 | TGTGCCAGCAGTTACGGCCGAACAGGCTATGGCTACACCTTC | CASSYGRTGYGYTF
- | - | TRBJ1-3 | 15 | TRBV19 | TGTGCCAGTAGTCAAGTTGGATTCTCTGGAAACACCATATATTTT | CASSQVGFSGNTIYF
- | - | TRBJ1-3 | 14 | TRBV28 | TGTGCCAGCACCCTGGGAGGCTCTGGAAACACCATATATTTT | CASTLGGSGNTIYF
- | - | TRBJ1-2 | 12 | TRBV14 | TGTGCCAGCAGCCAAGAATCGGGACGCCACACCTTC | CASSQESGRHTF
- | - | TRBJ2-5 | 15 | TRBV5-1 | TGCGCCAGCAGCTTGGAGCCGGGAGTCGCAGAGACCCAGTACTTC | CASSLEPGVAETQYF
- | - | TRBJ2-1 | 14 | TRBV7-2 | TGTGCCAGCAGCTTGGGCCGATGGGCCAATGAGCAGTTCTTC | CASSLGRWANEQFF
- | TRBD1 | TRBJ1-2 | 15 | TRBV6-5 | TGTGCCAGCAAATCCCCCGGGACAGGGTCTTTTGGCTACACCTTC | CASKSPGTGSFGYTF
- | TRBD2 | TRBJ2-3 | 14 | TRBV27 | TGTGCCAGCAGTTTCCGAGCGGGACTAGATACGCAGTATTTT | CASSFRAGLDTQYF
- | TRBD2 | TRBJ2-3 | 15 | TRBV5-6 | TGTGCCAGCAGCTTCAAAGCGGGAGTAGCAGATACGCAGTATTTT | CASSFKAGVADTQYF